The present TCR beta chain was sequenced within a study of OX40 agonist ivuxolimab in advanced cancers. The repertoire was sequenced with immunoSEQ multiplex PCR; TCRdb's copy has only in-frame clones and lacks some. Of about 110,000 clones in the sample, 90% are singletons; the top ten hold more than 0.4%. CDR3 length: 15 amino acids. CDR1 is SGHRS, CDR2 YFSETQ, per germline. V lost 7 bases and J lost 1, with 12 bases in between. The sequencing here drew on CD4+ or CD8+ T cells sorted from blood, taken in a trial of the OX40 agonist ivuxolimab. The receptor's source is an adult with an advanced solid tumor such as melanoma, head and neck, liver or kidney cancer. This chain links TRBV5-1 with TRBJ1-6; the D gene is possibly TRBD1 (5 bases). CDR3 coding DNA: TGCGCCAGCGCCGAAGGGGAATCCTATAATTCACCCCTCCACTTT. Translation: CASAEGESYNSPLHF.